Below are 2 T cell receptor beta chains sequenced from a single sample in a study of regulatory T cells in long-lasting Graves disease. TCR beta libraries were built with iRepertoire HTBI primers and Arm-PCR of CDR3 regions. TCRdb fed the multiplex PCR reads into MiXCR, producing one record per CDR3 protein. In the table there are about 320,000 distinct CDR3 sequences, roughly 18% of which are singletons. Regarding time point: newly diagnosed GD, antithyroid drugs for less than 3 months. Making the TCR library involved RNA that had been extracted from PBMCs. Specimen: peripheral blood mononuclear cells (PBMCs), collected at new diagnosis, from a patient treated with antithyroid drugs. All receptors derive from a female donor with Graves disease.

Only a few counts were recorded for this clonotype. The chain recombines TRBV7-3 with TRBJ1-1; D ambiguous. This CDR3 contains 13 residues. The V end lost 4 bases, the J end lost 2 bases, and 8 bases lay between the germline ends. The germline V gene has CDR1 SGHTA and CDR2 FQGTGA. The CDR3 nucleotides read TGTGCCAGCAGCTCTCAGATTAACACTGAAGCTTTCTTT. Protein: CASSSQINTEAFF.

The rearrangement uses TRBV30 and TRBJ2-3; TRBD2 aligns across 13 bases. The CDR3 runs 16 residues. Per germline, CDR1 GTSNPN and CDR2 SVGIG (reference sequence). With 2 bases clipped from V and 2 bases from J, the junction kept 4 bases outside the gene matches. The CDR3 loop is CAWSTGLAGTTDTQYF. CDR3 DNA sequence: TGTGCCTGGAGTACGGGACTAGCGGGAACCACAGATACGCAGTATTTT. The entire variable domain, with the rest obtained from reference TRBV30 and TRBJ2-3, is as follows: SQTIHQWPATLVQPVGSPLSLECTVEGTSNPNLYWYRQAAGRGLQLLFYSVGIGQISSEVPQNLSASRPQDRQFILSSKKLLLSDSGFYLCAWSTGLAGTTDTQYFGPGTRLTVL.